This T cell receptor (beta chain) came from a study of early T cells in non-severe SARS-CoV-2 infection. In germline, CDR1 is MNHEY, CDR2 SVGEGT. CDR3 size: 16 residues. After removal of 0 bases from V and 3 bases from J, the junction contained 2 bases not matched to a gene. TCRdb re-derived calls from the 5' RACE reads in MiXCR, one entry per CDR3 protein. This table holds about 41,000 distinct CDR3 sequences, approximately 10% found once. The source is an adult who was a healthcare worker with PCR-confirmed SARS-CoV-2 infection or an uninfected control (not recorded which). Source material: whole blood. This sequence joins TRBV6-2 or TRBV6-3 and TRBJ2-5; 12 bases line up with TRBD2. CDR3 DNA sequence: TGTGCCAGCAGTTACTCGGGACTAGCGGGCAAAGAGACCCAGTACTTC. It codes for CASSYSGLAGKETQYF.